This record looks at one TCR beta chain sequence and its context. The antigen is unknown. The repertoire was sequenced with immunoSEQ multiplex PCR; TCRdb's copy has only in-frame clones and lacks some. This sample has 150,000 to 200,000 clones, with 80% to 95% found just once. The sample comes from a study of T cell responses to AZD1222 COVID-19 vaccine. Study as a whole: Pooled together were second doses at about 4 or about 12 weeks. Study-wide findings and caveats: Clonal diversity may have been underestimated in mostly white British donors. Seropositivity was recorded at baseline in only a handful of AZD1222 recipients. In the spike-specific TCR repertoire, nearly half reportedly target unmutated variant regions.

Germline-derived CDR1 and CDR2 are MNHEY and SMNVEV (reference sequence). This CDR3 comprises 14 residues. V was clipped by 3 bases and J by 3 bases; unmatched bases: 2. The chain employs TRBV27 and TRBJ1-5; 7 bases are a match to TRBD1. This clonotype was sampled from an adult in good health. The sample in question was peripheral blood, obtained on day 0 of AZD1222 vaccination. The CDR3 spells CASSFTGANQPQHF. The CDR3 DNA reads TGTGCCAGCAGTTTCACAGGGGCCAATCAGCCCCAGCATTTT.